A selection of T cell receptor beta chains follows, all from one sample in a study of CDR3 diversity in severe acne. One entry per CDR3 protein results from TCRdb running MiXCR on the PCR reads. The sample lists tens of thousands of distinct CDR3 sequences; approximately 54% were seen once. Source material: blood. The receptors come from a male donor with severe acne vulgaris. Both conserved end residues are part of each CDR3. D genes are given only for firm matches. Part of the rows lack a size; the others show once, few, many or a class for expanded clones.

abundance: medium-sized; j_gene: TRBJ2-3; v_gene: TRBV20-1; d_gene: TRBD2; CDR3aa: CSASGLAGVGGQTDTQYF; CDR3nt: TGCAGTGCTAGCGGACTAGCGGGAGTCGGGGGGCAGACAGATACGCAGTATTTT
abundance: -; j_gene: TRBJ2-5; v_gene: TRBV25-1; d_gene: TRBD1; CDR3aa: CGSSRPYGQGEAQYF; CDR3nt: TGTGGCAGCAGCAGACCCTATGGACAGGGGGAGGCCCAGTACTTC
abundance: -; j_gene: TRBJ2-7; v_gene: TRBV7-2; d_gene: -; CDR3aa: CASSLDPRGIKQYF; CDR3nt: TGTGCCAGCAGCTTAGATCCCAGGGGAATCAAGCAGTACTTC
abundance: -; j_gene: TRBJ1-2; v_gene: TRBV6-5; d_gene: -; CDR3aa: CASRGGQSGGYTF; CDR3nt: TGTGCCAGCAGGGGCGGACAGAGTGGGGGCTACACCTTC
abundance: -; j_gene: TRBJ1-5; v_gene: TRBV10-2; d_gene: -; CDR3aa: CASTEAPSNQPQHF; CDR3nt: TGTGCCAGCACCGAGGCGCCGTCAAATCAGCCCCAGCATTTT
abundance: -; j_gene: TRBJ1-5; v_gene: TRBV19; d_gene: -; CDR3aa: CASSAPWESAQHF; CDR3nt: TGTGCCAGTAGTGCCCCGTGGGAGTCGGCCCAGCATTTT
abundance: -; j_gene: TRBJ1-1; v_gene: TRBV12-3/TRBV12-4; d_gene: TRBD1; CDR3aa: CASKPGTGEAFF; CDR3nt: TGTGCCAGCAAGCCCGGGACAGGGGAAGCTTTCTTT
abundance: many; j_gene: TRBJ1-6; v_gene: TRBV7-8; d_gene: -; CDR3aa: CASSLGGYVDSPLHF; CDR3nt: TGTGCCAGCAGCTTAGGAGGGTATGTGGATTCACCCCTCCACTTT
abundance: -; j_gene: TRBJ1-1; v_gene: TRBV28; d_gene: TRBD1; CDR3aa: CASTLTGMNTEAFF; CDR3nt: TGTGCCAGCACCTTGACAGGGATGAACACTGAAGCTTTCTTT
abundance: -; j_gene: TRBJ2-5; v_gene: TRBV2; d_gene: -; CDR3aa: CASRETALGETQYF; CDR3nt: TGTGCCAGCAGGGAAACGGCCCTCGGAGAGACCCAGTACTTC
abundance: -; j_gene: TRBJ2-5; v_gene: TRBV7-9; d_gene: TRBD2; CDR3aa: CASSPPTSGTETQYF; CDR3nt: TGTGCCAGCAGCCCGCCGACTAGCGGGACGGAGACCCAGTACTTC
abundance: many; j_gene: TRBJ2-7; v_gene: TRBV7-9; d_gene: -; CDR3aa: CASSVSRDEQYF; CDR3nt: TGTGCCAGCAGCGTATCTAGGGACGAGCAGTACTTC
abundance: -; j_gene: TRBJ1-1; v_gene: TRBV25-1; d_gene: -; CDR3aa: CASSDIPAGAEAFF; CDR3nt: TGTGCCAGCAGTGATATCCCTGCCGGGGCTGAAGCTTTCTTT
abundance: -; j_gene: TRBJ1-1; v_gene: TRBV7-9; d_gene: -; CDR3aa: CASSRYREMNTEAFF; CDR3nt: TGTGCCAGCAGCCGATATAGGGAAATGAACACTGAAGCTTTCTTT
abundance: many; j_gene: TRBJ2-2; v_gene: TRBV24-1; d_gene: -; CDR3aa: CATSPLGRNTGELFF; CDR3nt: TGTGCCACCAGTCCCCTGGGGCGGAACACCGGGGAGCTGTTTTTT
abundance: -; j_gene: TRBJ2-5; v_gene: TRBV7-3; d_gene: TRBD2; CDR3aa: CASSLAGGGRALREQYF; CDR3nt: TGTGCCAGCAGCTTGGCCGGGGGCGGGAGGGCCTTACGGGAGCAGTACTTC
abundance: few; j_gene: TRBJ2-2; v_gene: TRBV12-5; d_gene: -; CDR3aa: CASGYSHGELFF; CDR3nt: TGTGCTAGTGGTTATTCGCACGGGGAGCTGTTTTTT